One and the same sample provided the 7 T cell receptor beta chains below, sequenced in a study of coeliac disease. Profiled with immunoSEQ multiplex PCR; TCRdb holds only in-frame clones, not every one. This sample yields just over 3,000 clones, of which roughly 65% are seen a single time; around 17% belongs to the top ten. Sequencing was done on a sample of lymphocytes from the gut lamina propria. The receptors come from a woman in her forties or fifties without celiac disease.

This chain links TRBV19 with TRBJ2-6; the D is unclear. V gave up 7 bases and J gave up 0 bases, with 7 bases separating them. Germline V gives CDR1 LNHDA, CDR2 SQIVND (reference sequence). The CDR3 runs 14 residues. CDR3 bases: TGTGCCAGTAATTACGGCTCTGGGGCCAACGTCCTGACTTTC. It codes for CASNYGSGANVLTF.

V and J are TRBV27 and TRBJ2-4; D might be TRBD2 (5 bases). Per the germline V gene, CDR1 is MNHEY and CDR2 is SMNVEV (reference sequence). The V gene lost 2 bases and the J gene lost 1 base, with 12 bases spanning the gap. The CDR3 consists of 16 residues. The CDR3 nucleotides read TGTGCCAGCAGTTTAGAGGGTGCTCTGGCCAAAAACATTCAGTACTTC. It is translated as CASSLEGALAKNIQYF.

The V gene is TRBV6-5, the J gene TRBJ1-6, with 7 positions matching TRBD1. CDR3 length: 15 amino acids. Germline values: CDR1 MNHEY, CDR2 SVGAGI. V was clipped by 2 bases and J by 7 bases; unmatched bases: 5. CDR3 sequence reads: CASSYETGPNSPLHF. CDR3 bases: TGTGCCAGCAGTTACGAGACAGGGCCAAATTCACCCCTCCACTTT.

V is TRBV11-2 and J is TRBJ1-2; D is possibly TRBD1 (6 bases). The CDR3 totals 15 residues. V dropped 0 bases and J dropped 7 bases, with 15 bases sitting between them. CDR1 is SGHAT and CDR2 is FQNNGV in the germline V gene. CDR3 sequence (DNA): TGTGCCAGCAGCTTAGAGCCGAATACAGGGAGTGGCTACACCTTC. This gives the protein CASSLEPNTGSGYTF.

CDR3 DNA sequence: TGCAGCGCCCCTGGGCCCACTGAAGCTTTCTTT. Translation gives CSAPGPTEAFF. This chain connects TRBV29-1 to TRBJ1-1, with D unresolved. The CDR3 totals 11 residues. Between the trimmed V and J ends, which lost 7 bases and 4 bases, there was a span of 10 bases. Germline CDR1 reads SQVTM; CDR2 reads ANQGSEA.

V gene TRBV19 combines with J gene TRBJ2-6; D unresolved. Germline-derived CDR1 and CDR2 are LNHDA and SQIVND (reference sequence). The CDR3 sequence is 15 residues long. V was pared by 4 bases and J by 5 bases, with 12 bases between. The CDR3 here is CASSKSQSRANVLTF. CDR3 bases: TGTGCCAGTAGTAAATCACAAAGTCGGGCCAACGTCCTGACTTTC.

This clone was counted between two and nine times. The CDR3 loop is CASSRQENTEAFF. The CDR3, as DNA: TGTGCCAGCAGCAGACAGGAGAACACTGAAGCTTTCTTT. The rearrangement joins TRBV27 to TRBJ1-1, with D perhaps matching TRBD1 (6 bases). The CDR3 contains 13 residues. The ends were cut back, 6 bases at V and 1 base at J, with 9 bases in the middle. Germline V gene sequence: CDR1 MNHEY, CDR2 SMNVEV (reference sequence).